This TCR beta chain appears in the sequencing data of a study of human T cells and chemical hapten exposure. Whole-study results and caveats: Expanded TCRs were compared with controls, and the expanded TCRs formed significantly more large CDR3 similarity clusters.

Time point noted: patch test 1, 2 weeks after DPC sensitization. Treatment meaning: therapeutic diphenylcyclopropenone sensitization with weekly scalp DPC. TCRdb re-derived calls from the RACE reads in MiXCR, one entry per CDR3 protein. This sample carries about 380,000 distinct CDR3 sequences, approximately 4.4% of them seen once, and the ten largest clones take around 2.3%. The ends lost 1 base at V and 4 bases at J; junction bases unmatched: 4. The CDR3 is made up of 15 amino acids. Germline V gene data show CDR1 as SGHDT and CDR2 as YYEEEE. Regarding this clonotype: Its antigen remains unidentified.

The sequence was collected from a woman aged 45-60 years with alopecia areata. Some clones in this sample may be carry-over from other donors' samples. This chain links TRBV5-6 with TRBJ1-4; 7 bases agree with TRBD1. The source was whole blood, collected in connection with sensitization to the hapten diphenylcyclopropenone (DPC). The CDR3 loop reads CASSLWDSFNEKLFF. CDR3 nucleotides: TGTGCCAGCAGCTTGTGGGACAGCTTTAATGAAAAACTGTTTTTT.